The clone carrying this TCR beta chain appeared many times. The antigen remains undetermined. The sample originates from a study of CD8 T cells in ankylosing spondylitis. Quantitative 5'-RACE with molecular barcodes was used to make the TCR beta libraries. Via MiXCR, TCRdb re-called the 5' RACE reads, giving one row per CDR3 protein. The sample carries under 85,000 distinct CDR3 sequences, roughly 5.3% recorded once. Study outcomes and limitations: Peripheral blood samples showed relatively rare disease-linked clones, and these clones were CD8+. According to the report, clones linked to the disease were significantly enriched in matched synovial fluid samples taken from ankylosing spondylitis patients. Apparently characteristic of ankylosing spondylitis blood was a TCR beta motif (eight highly homologous variants).

Germline-derived CDR1 and CDR2 are MGHDK and SYGVNS. With 6 bases removed from V and 2 bases from J, the gap between germline ends came to 14 bases. The CDR3 covers 14 residues. The clonotype was recovered from a male donor with ankylosing spondylitis or in good health (not recorded which). The sequencing sample was made of blood, either unsorted or a sorted T cell fraction (not recorded which). V usage is TRBV25-1 and J usage is TRBJ2-7; D assignment may be TRBD1 or TRBD2 (5 bases each). CDR3 region: CASRGEAATYEQYF. The CDR3 region has the DNA TGTGCCAGCAGGGGGGAAGCAGCAACCTACGAGCAGTACTTC.